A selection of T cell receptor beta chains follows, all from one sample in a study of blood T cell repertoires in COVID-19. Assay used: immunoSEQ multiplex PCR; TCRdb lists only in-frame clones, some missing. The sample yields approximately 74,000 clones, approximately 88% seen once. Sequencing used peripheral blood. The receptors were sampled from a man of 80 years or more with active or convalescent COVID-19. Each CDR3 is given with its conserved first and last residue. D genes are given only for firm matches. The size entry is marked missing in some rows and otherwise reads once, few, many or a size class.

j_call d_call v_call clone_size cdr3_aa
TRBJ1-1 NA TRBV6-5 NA CASSKTGNTEAFF
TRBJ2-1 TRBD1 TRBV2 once CASSAGQYNEQFF
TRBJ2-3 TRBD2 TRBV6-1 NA CASSALAGGAADTQYF
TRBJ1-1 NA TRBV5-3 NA CARSLIGGFSTEAFF
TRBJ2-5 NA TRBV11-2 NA CASSLAGAVVETQYF
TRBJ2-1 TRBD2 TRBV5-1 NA CASSRQGLADAYNEQFF
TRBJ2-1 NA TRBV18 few CASSSNRGGSYNEQFF
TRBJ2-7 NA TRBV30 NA CAWSGRGRISYEQYF
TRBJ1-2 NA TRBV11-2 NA CASSLERGTNYGYTF
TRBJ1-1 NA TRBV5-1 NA CASSFGGRNTEAFF
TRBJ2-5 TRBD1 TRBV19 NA CASSPQGDETQYF
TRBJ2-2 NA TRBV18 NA CASSPRQGTNTGELFF
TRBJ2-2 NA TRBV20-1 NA CSASMAGDHTGELFF
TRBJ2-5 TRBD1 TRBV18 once CASSPPGRGHETQYF
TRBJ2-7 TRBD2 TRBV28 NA CASTKGVAGSYEQYF
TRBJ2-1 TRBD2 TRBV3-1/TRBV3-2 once CASSLAGLSYNEQFF
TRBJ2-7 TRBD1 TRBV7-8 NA CASSLTDRGGQYF
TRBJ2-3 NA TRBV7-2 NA CASSGRLDTQYF
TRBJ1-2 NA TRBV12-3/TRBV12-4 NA CASSSRGDGYTF
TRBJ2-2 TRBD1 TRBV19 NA CASGDRVDGELFF
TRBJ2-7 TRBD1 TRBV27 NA CASSFPGQGRNEQYF
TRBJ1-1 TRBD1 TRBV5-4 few CASSGQGLANTEAFF
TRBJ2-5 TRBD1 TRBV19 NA CASRGTGAVETQYF
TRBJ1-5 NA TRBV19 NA CASRYGIQPQHF
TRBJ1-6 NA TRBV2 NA CASSENAASPLHF
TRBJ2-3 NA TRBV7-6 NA CASSLVPSPTDTQYF
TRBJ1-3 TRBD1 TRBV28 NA CASSLLGQGFSGNTIYF
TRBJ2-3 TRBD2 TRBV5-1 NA CASRATAGGRDTQYF